Included here is one T cell receptor beta chain sequence, with context. Its cognate antigen is unknown. Treatment meaning: oral pan-JAK inhibitor, 5-10 mg twice daily. Obtained from alopecia areata patients were lesional scalp punch biopsies along with peripheral blood. Per the germline V gene, CDR1 is SGHVS and CDR2 is FQNEAQ. V shed 5 bases, J shed 3 bases, and the junction held 6 bases outside the gene matches. CDR3 size: 15 residues. These data are taken from a study of CD8+ T cells in alopecia areata. The sequencing template was cDNA reverse transcribed from extracted RNA. Generated by immunoSEQ multiplex PCR, the TCRdb table keeps only in-frame clones and is missing some. The sample consists of roughly 110,000 clones, 84% of them appearing once. Whole-study results and caveats: Lesional scalp, notably in alopecia totalis/universalis, had clonality above that of normal scalp. Many expanded lesional clones persisted in scalp and blood during tofacitinib treatment. Possibly because of HLA-related factors, TCR sharing was less clear across patients than in mice.

The TCR sequence derives from a human donor with alopecia areata. The J gene is TRBJ1-5, the V gene TRBV7-8, with 8 bases aligning to TRBD1. The sequencing used CD8+ T cells sorted from blood, collected at week 24, from a patient treated with tofacitinib. CDR3 sequence reads: CASSPGRGLNQPQHF. In DNA, the CDR3 is TGTGCCAGCAGCCCCGGCAGGGGGCTCAATCAGCCCCAGCATTTT.